This T cell receptor beta chain was retrieved from a study of blood T cell repertoires in COVID-19. Across the study: The United States, Italy and Spain provided the acute and convalescent COVID-19 samples. Sample material is recorded as cDNA or gDNA derived from T cells, B-cell-depleted T cells, or PBMCs.

Trimming took 3 bases from V and 6 from J; bases not matched to a gene: 4. Germline V lookup: CDR1 SNHLY, CDR2 FYNNEI. This CDR3 comprises 13 residues. Authors' data handling: For nucleated cells, counts were estimated from reference gene primer amplification. Method: immunoSEQ multiplex PCR; TCRdb's copy keeps in-frame clones and lacks some. V and J calls and clone size are as listed in that table; D and trimming were resolved from the DNA. The profile covers approximately 150,000 clones, with around 90% appearing a single time and less than 2% taken by the ten largest. The receptor was derived from an older man with acute or convalescent COVID-19. The genes are TRBV2 and TRBJ2-5, with 7 positions matching TRBD2. Source material: peripheral blood. In DNA form, the CDR3 reads TGTGCCAGCAGTGAGGGAGGGCGACAGACCCAGTACTTC. Translating it yields CASSEGGRQTQYF.